This is a list of T cell receptor beta chains from one sample in a study of blood T cell repertoires in COVID-19. Method: immunoSEQ multiplex PCR; TCRdb's copy keeps in-frame clones and lacks some. The sample consists of roughly 460,000 clones, roughly 90% of them appearing once. Sequences were obtained from peripheral blood. These receptors originate from a man younger than 35 with COVID-19, enrolled during active disease. Each CDR3 is given without its conserved first and last residue. A D gene is named only where the DNA matches it firmly. Expanded clones get a size class; other rows say once, few or many, or leave the size out.

TRBD2 | TRBV2 | NA | ASSRLAGLPYNEQF
TRBD1 | TRBV6-1 | NA | ASSDRGQGEKLF
TRBD2 | TRBV11-3 | NA | ASSLSPSGRGGDTQY
NA | TRBV6-5 | once | ASSKILNEKLF
TRBD2 | TRBV4-1 | NA | ASSQDGTSGNLKPYNEQF
NA | TRBV18 | NA | ASSPGRGNEKLF
TRBD2 | TRBV5-4 | NA | ASRSLAGGETQY
NA | TRBV6-1 | once | ASSESLLSVAYSNQPQH
TRBD1 | TRBV28 | NA | ASSLGTGGFTEAF
NA | TRBV5-4 | once | ASSLDFSGTQY
TRBD2 | TRBV19 | NA | ASTGGGEKY
NA | TRBV5-1 | once | ASSLAARSEAF
NA | TRBV19 | NA | ASSISERPGWSNQPQH
NA | TRBV1 | NA | TSPSPNVPGSSYNEQF
TRBD2 | TRBV30 | NA | AWRPGLAGDEQY
NA | TRBV24-1 | once | ATSDPGGKAGYT
TRBD1 | TRBV2 | NA | ASSSWAGGSNYGYT
NA | TRBV7-9 | NA | ASSLIGTLSYEQY
NA | TRBV5-4 | once | ASSLGVGGDEQF
NA | TRBV29-1 | NA | SVAESGYEQY
NA | TRBV6-1 | NA | ASIRGGNTEAF
TRBD1 | TRBV20-1 | few | SARDTGGQH
NA | TRBV6-5 | NA | ASSYSMLAMRQY
NA | TRBV15 | NA | ATSAYTDTQY
NA | TRBV11-3 | once | ASSLDHRRETQY
NA | TRBV7-3 | NA | ASSKDSLLTDTQY
NA | TRBV9 | NA | ASSVIHGETQY
NA | TRBV7-2 | NA | ASSHNRESPLH
NA | TRBV5-4 | NA | ASSLDGGMQPQH
TRBD2 | TRBV18 | NA | ASSPAGDNEQF